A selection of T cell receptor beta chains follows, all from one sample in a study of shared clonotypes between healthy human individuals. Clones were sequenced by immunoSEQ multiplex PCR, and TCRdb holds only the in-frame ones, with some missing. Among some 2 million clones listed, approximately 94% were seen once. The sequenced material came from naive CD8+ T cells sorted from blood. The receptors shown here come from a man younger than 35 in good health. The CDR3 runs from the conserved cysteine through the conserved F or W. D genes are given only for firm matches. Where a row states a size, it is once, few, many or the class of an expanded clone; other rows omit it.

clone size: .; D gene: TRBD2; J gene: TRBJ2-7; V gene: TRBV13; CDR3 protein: CASSLYGGGYEQYF; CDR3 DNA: TGTGCCAGCAGCTTATACGGCGGGGGCTACGAGCAGTACTTC
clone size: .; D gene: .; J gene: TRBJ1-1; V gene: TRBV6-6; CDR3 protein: CASSYGQGNTEAFF; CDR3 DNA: TGTGCCAGCAGTTACGGCCAGGGGAACACTGAAGCTTTCTTT
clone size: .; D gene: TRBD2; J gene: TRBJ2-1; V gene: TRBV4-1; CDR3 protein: CASSQDWLAGVYEQFF; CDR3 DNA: TGCGCCAGCAGCCAAGATTGGCTAGCGGGAGTTTATGAGCAGTTCTTC
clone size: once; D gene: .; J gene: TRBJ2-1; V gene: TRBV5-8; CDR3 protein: CASSGAEGIQFF; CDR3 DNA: TGTGCCAGCAGCGGGGCAGAGGGGATACAGTTCTTC
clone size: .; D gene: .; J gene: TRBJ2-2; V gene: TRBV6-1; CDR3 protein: CASSPLVGNTGELFF; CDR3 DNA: TGTGCCAGCAGCCCCCTGGTCGGGAACACCGGGGAGCTGTTTTTT
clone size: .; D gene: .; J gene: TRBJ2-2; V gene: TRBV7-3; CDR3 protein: CASSLLGQLNTGELFF; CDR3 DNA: TGTGCCAGCAGCTTACTTGGTCAATTGAACACCGGGGAGCTGTTTTTT
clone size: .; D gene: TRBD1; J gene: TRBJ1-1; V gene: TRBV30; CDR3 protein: CAWSPEESGGPLRAFF; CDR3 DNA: TGTGCCTGGAGTCCCGAGGAGTCAGGGGGCCCGCTCCGAGCTTTCTTT
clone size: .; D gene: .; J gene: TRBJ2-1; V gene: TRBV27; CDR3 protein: CASSFPGMGEQFF; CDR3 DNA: TGTGCCAGCAGTTTCCCAGGGATGGGGGAGCAGTTCTTC
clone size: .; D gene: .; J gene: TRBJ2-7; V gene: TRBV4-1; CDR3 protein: CASSPAGSYEQYF; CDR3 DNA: TGCGCCAGCAGCCCGGCCGGGAGCTACGAGCAGTACTTC
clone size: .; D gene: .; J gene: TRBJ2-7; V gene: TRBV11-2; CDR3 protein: CASSLGDDSYEQYF; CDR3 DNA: TGTGCCAGCAGCTTAGGTGACGACTCCTACGAGCAGTACTTC
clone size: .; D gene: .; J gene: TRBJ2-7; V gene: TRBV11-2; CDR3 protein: CASSPSAEAYEQYF; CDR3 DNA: TGTGCCAGCAGCCCCTCCGCGGAAGCCTACGAGCAGTACTTC